The 28 T cell receptor beta chains listed next were all sequenced from one sample in a study of cytomegalovirus exposure and HLA in healthy donors. The PCR was carried out with 60 Vbeta primers and 13 Jbeta primers. The assay was immunoSEQ multiplex PCR, and TCRdb's table has in-frame clones only and misses some. The profile shows some 160,000 clones, 82% of them singletons. The sample comprised PBMCs. Every receptor here comes from a male donor in good health and CMV-seronegative.

The chain carries TRBV5-4 and TRBJ2-4, with 8 bases matching TRBD2. CDR3 size: 17 residues. Trimming cost V 4 bases and J 2 bases; bases outside gene matches: 11. Germline V gene lookup returns CDR1 SGHNT and CDR2 YYREEE (reference sequence). The CDR3 sequence is CASSLPTSDGTKNIQYF. The CDR3 DNA reads as TGTGCCAGCAGCCTCCCGACTAGCGATGGGACCAAAAACATTCAGTACTTC.

The rearrangement links TRBV27 to TRBJ1-2; D might be TRBD1 (5 bases). The V end was cut by 8 bases, the J end by 7 bases, with 17 bases between. This CDR3 comprises 13 residues. Per the germline V gene, CDR1 is MNHEY and CDR2 is SMNVEV (reference sequence). CDR3 in DNA: TGTGCCAGCGGTTCAATCAGGGATTCTGGCTACACCTTC. Amino acids: CASGSIRDSGYTF.

The V gene is TRBV4-1, the J gene TRBJ2-1, with TRBD2 matching 9 bases. The CDR3 consists of 16 residues. Germline CDR1 reads MGHRA; CDR2 reads YSYEKL. V lost 1 base to trimming and J lost 7 bases; unmatched junction nucleotides: 8. This CDR3 reads CASSQAAGGPFNEQFF. Written as DNA, the CDR3 is TGCGCCAGCAGCCAAGCCGCGGGAGGGCCTTTTAATGAGCAGTTCTTC.

This clone has only a few counts. The chain recombines TRBV29-1 with TRBJ2-3; D remains unclear. The V and J ends lost 4 bases and 2 bases respectively, with 7 bases between them. CDR1 is SQVTM and CDR2 is ANQGSEA in the germline V gene. CDR3 length: 12 residues. CDR3 in amino acids: CSVVAYTDTQYF. The CDR3 DNA reads TGCAGCGTTGTTGCCTACACAGATACGCAGTATTTT.

The rearrangement links TRBV7-9 to TRBJ1-1; D gene uncertain. V lost 1 base and J lost 1, with 7 bases in between. The CDR3 length is 14 residues. Germline CDR1 and CDR2: SEHNR and FQNEAQ (reference sequence). In DNA form, the CDR3 reads TGTGCCAGCAGCTTAGAGGAGGGGAACACTGAAGCTTTCTTT. Encoded protein: CASSLEEGNTEAFF.

The rearrangement uses TRBV19 and TRBJ1-2; 7 nucleotides align to TRBD1. V shed 3 bases and J 10 bases; nucleotides not matched to a gene: 11. The CDR3 is made up of 14 amino acids. CDR1 is LNHDA, CDR2 SQIVND, per germline (reference sequence). This CDR3 is CASSINPTGIVYTF. CDR3 sequence (DNA): TGTGCCAGTAGTATCAACCCGACAGGGATCGTCTACACCTTC.

Turning to this clone: The junction differs from germline at one of its ends, possibly a read error. Other DNA sequences within the sample encode an identical CDR3. This chain joins TRBV27 and TRBJ2-7; TRBD2 might be the D (6 bases). The CDR3 contains 17 residues. In germline, CDR1 is MNHEY, CDR2 SMNVEV (reference sequence). The CDR3 here is CASSLSRGQRVPYEQYF. Here the CDR3 DNA reads TGTGCCAGCAGTCTATCGAGAGGGCAGCGGGTGCCCTACGAGCAGTACTTC.

The chain recombines TRBV5-1 with TRBJ2-7; TRBD2 might be the D (5 bases). The CDR3 has 17 residues. Looked up from germline, CDR1 is SGHRS and CDR2 is YFSETQ. V shed 0 bases and J shed 1 base, with 17 bases lying between them. The chain's CDR3 is CASSLVQSGDVSYEQYF. In nucleotides, the CDR3 is TGCGCCAGCAGCTTGGTCCAATCCGGGGATGTTTCCTACGAGCAGTACTTC.

There are a few counts of this clone. The rearrangement joins TRBV28 to TRBJ1-1; 9 bases align to TRBD1. The CDR3 loop spans 14 amino acids. The V gene's germline CDR1 is MDHEN and CDR2 SYDVKM. The J segment lost 6 bases and the V segment lost 4 bases, leaving 6 bases of the junction unmatched. In DNA form, the CDR3 reads TGTGCCAGCAGTTACGGACAGGGGTATGCTGAAGCTTTCTTT. Encoded protein: CASSYGQGYAEAFF.

This chain connects TRBV4-2 to TRBJ2-3; TRBD2 is a possible D gene (7 bases). V lost 1 base to trimming and J lost 1 base, with 15 bases between them. CDR1 and CDR2 (germline): LGHNA, YNFKEQ. This CDR3 region has 17 residues. The chain's CDR3 is CASSQVWAGARTDTQYF. The CDR3 DNA sequence: TGTGCCAGCAGCCAAGTTTGGGCGGGGGCCCGCACAGATACGCAGTATTTT.

V gene TRBV28 combines with J gene TRBJ2-5; 7 bases are shared with TRBD1. J lost 13 bases, V lost 4 bases, and 6 bases had no gene match. In germline, CDR1 is MDHEN, CDR2 SYDVKM. This CDR3 has 11 residues. The CDR3, as DNA: TGTGCCAGCAGTTCGCAGGGGGTAGGGTACTTC. Translated, it gives CASSSQGVGYF.

This rearrangement joins TRBV9 to TRBJ2-7, with D unclear. This CDR3 has 15 residues. Trimming shortened V by 0 bases and J by 0 bases, and 10 bases separated the two germline ends. CDR1 is SGDLS and CDR2 is YYNGEE in the germline V gene. The CDR3 bases are TGTGCCAGCAGCGTAGATATGGGCCCCTCCTACGAGCAGTACTTC. This gives the protein CASSVDMGPSYEQYF.

The table lists this clone with a count of one. This chain links TRBV4-3 with TRBJ2-3; D unresolved. V was cut by 0 bases and J by 2 bases, with 6 bases left in between. The CDR3 contains 14 residues. Germline loops: CDR1 LGHNA, CDR2 YSLEER. CDR3 residues: CASSQDLFTDTQYF. In DNA form, the CDR3 reads TGCGCCAGCAGCCAAGACCTATTCACAGATACGCAGTATTTT.

This clone showed up just a few times. V gene TRBV28 combines with J gene TRBJ1-6; 7 bases line up with TRBD1. CDR3 length: 12 amino acids. Germline V gene data show CDR1 as MDHEN and CDR2 as SYDVKM. Germline trimming cut 7 bases from V and 11 bases from J; bases unmatched to any gene: 5. In DNA, the CDR3 is TGTGCCAGCACGAGGGGGCGGGCACCCCTCCACTTT. The encoded protein is CASTRGRAPLHF.

Comment on this clone: The junction shows a germline mismatch at one end, possibly a read error. The identical CDR3 is also encoded by other nucleotide sequences in the sample. The J gene is TRBJ1-5, the V gene TRBV6-5; unclear D gene. The germline V gene encodes CDR1 MNHEY and CDR2 SVGAGI. The CDR3 runs 15 residues. CDR3 in DNA: TGCGCCAGCAGTCGGTTCAGTGAGGGCAATCAGCCCCAGCATTTT. Its protein is CASSRFSEGNQPQHF.

This rearrangement joins TRBV7-2 to TRBJ2-5; 9 positions match TRBD2. The CDR3 has 16 amino acids. Germline V CDR1 and CDR2: SGHTA, FQGNSA. J lost 3 bases, V lost 3 bases, and 8 bases had no gene match. The CDR3, as DNA: TGTGCCAGCAGCTTGGATAGCGGGAGCCCAGAAGAGACCCAGTACTTC. The encoded protein is CASSLDSGSPEETQYF.

The CDR3 is CASSLTGDTEAFF. The DNA for the CDR3 is TGTGCCAGTAGTCTCACGGGGGACACTGAAGCTTTCTTT. This chain uses TRBV19 with TRBJ1-1, with D tentatively TRBD1 (5 bases). Germline CDR1 is LNHDA and CDR2 is SQIVND (reference sequence). The CDR3 runs to 13 residues. V lost 5 bases to trimming and J lost 3 bases, with 10 bases between them.

The chain recombines TRBV7-2 with TRBJ2-1; 7 bases map to TRBD2. Per the germline V gene, CDR1 is SGHTA and CDR2 is FQGNSA. Trimming removed 0 bases from V and 10 bases from J; junction bases left unmatched: 6. The CDR3 totals 14 residues. As DNA, the CDR3 is TGTGCCAGCAGCTTAGCTGGAGGGAGGGAAGAGCAGTTCTTC. This sequence encodes CASSLAGGREEQFF.

The V and J genes are TRBV15 and TRBJ1-1; 8 positions match TRBD1. The CDR3 extends over 15 amino acids. The V gene's germline CDR1 is LNHNV and CDR2 YYDKDF (reference sequence). Trimming cost V 0 bases and J 6 bases; bases outside gene matches: 6. This CDR3 is CATSRDGGQVSEAFF. CDR3 nucleotides: TGTGCCACCAGCAGAGATGGGGGACAGGTCTCTGAAGCTTTCTTT.

The chain joins TRBV12-2 to TRBJ1-5. TRBV12-2 is a known pseudogene. This CDR3 is 16 amino acids long. In DNA form, the CDR3 reads TGTGCAAGTCGCTATAGACGGGGTCGGGGCAATCAGCCCCAGCATTTT. This codes for CASRYRRGRGNQPQHF.

This chain connects TRBV28 to TRBJ2-1; no reliable D call. The V end lost 2 bases, the J end lost 0 bases, and 11 bases lay between the germline ends. Per germline, CDR1 MDHEN and CDR2 SYDVKM. This CDR3 contains 16 residues. Written as DNA, the CDR3 is TGTGCCAGCAGTTTAGATCCGGGTAGCTCCTACAATGAGCAGTTCTTC. It is translated as CASSLDPGSSYNEQFF.

The V call is TRBV11-2, the J call TRBJ2-5; D is possibly TRBD1 (6 bases). Deletions cut 5 bases from V and 3 bases from J, with 10 bases between. The length of the CDR3 is 13 residues. From germline, CDR1 is SGHAT and CDR2 FQNNGV. The CDR3 here is CASSRGGEETQYF. The CDR3, as DNA: TGTGCCAGCAGCCGAGGGGGAGAAGAGACCCAGTACTTC.

The gene calls are TRBV6-6 and TRBJ1-2; D may be TRBD1 (6 bases). Germline V CDR1 and CDR2: MNHNY, SVGAGI (reference sequence). This CDR3 is built from 12 residues. V gave up 7 bases and J gave up 5 bases, with 11 bases separating them. The DNA of the CDR3 is TGTGCCAGCACTCTGGGACAATATGGCTACACCTTC. Translated: CASTLGQYGYTF.

V gene TRBV4-3 combines with J gene TRBJ2-1, with D perhaps matching TRBD1 (5 bases). This CDR3 comprises 15 residues. Between the trimmed V and J ends, which lost 4 bases and 6 bases, there was a span of 16 bases. The germline V gene has CDR1 LGHNA and CDR2 YSLEER. CDR3 nucleotide sequence: TGCGCCAGCAGCCCTACGGCCAGGGATCTCAATGAGCAGTTCTTC. It specifies CASSPTARDLNEQFF.

The rearrangement joins TRBV4-3 to TRBJ1-2; possible D gene TRBD1, 5 bases. CDR1 LGHNA and CDR2 YSLEER come from the germline V gene. The V gene lost 1 base and the J gene lost 10 bases, with 16 bases spanning the gap. The CDR3 spans 14 residues. The CDR3 region is CASSQGQQTALYTF. The CDR3, as DNA: TGCGCCAGCAGCCAAGGTCAACAGACAGCCCTCTACACCTTC.

The CDR3 nucleotides read TGTGCCAGCAGTGACTGGACAAAAACTAACTATGGCTACACCTTC. Its protein is CASSDWTKTNYGYTF. This rearrangement joins TRBV6-5 to TRBJ1-2; the D gene is possibly TRBD1 (5 bases). This CDR3 spans 15 amino acids. Germline V gene lookup returns CDR1 MNHEY and CDR2 SVGAGI. The V end was cut by 5 bases, the J end by 0 bases, with 13 bases between.

This rearrangement joins TRBV7-6 to TRBJ2-1; TRBD1 matches 9 bases. This CDR3 has 17 residues. Trimming took 0 bases from V and 6 from J; bases not matched to a gene: 9. The germline V gene encodes CDR1 SGHVS and CDR2 FNYEAQ. The CDR3 region is CASSLAAETGGFNEQFF. CDR3 DNA: TGTGCCAGCAGCTTAGCGGCCGAGACAGGGGGTTTCAATGAGCAGTTCTTC.

The V and J genes are TRBV5-8 and TRBJ1-4; D gene unclear. Germline V CDR1 and CDR2: SGHTS, YDEGEE. Trimming left V 5 bases short and J 0 bases short, with 14 bases between. The CDR3 runs to 16 residues. The CDR3 nucleotides are TGTGCCAGCAGTCCCGACATACCAGCAACTAATGAAAAACTGTTTTTT. Translating gives CASSPDIPATNEKLFF.